This T cell receptor beta chain was retrieved from a study of blood T cell repertoires in COVID-19. About the study: Whether acute or convalescent, the COVID-19 samples came from the United States, Italy and Spain. Sources were T cells, B-cell-depleted T cells, or PBMCs; the material itself was cDNA or gDNA.

Per the study methods: Estimated nucleated cell counts came from reference gene primer amplification. Some clones are missing from TCRdb's copy, which holds only in-frame ones; the method was immunoSEQ multiplex PCR. Clone size and the V and J calls come from that table; the DNA yielded D and trimming. Among around 47,000 clones listed, roughly 80% were seen once. With 1 base clipped from V and 6 bases from J, the junction kept 10 bases outside the gene matches. The CDR3 extends over 17 amino acids. Per germline, CDR1 LNHDA and CDR2 SQIVND (reference sequence). This receptor was obtained from a human donor in a cohort sampled during active COVID-19. The chain employs TRBV19 and TRBJ2-2, with 8 bases fitting TRBD2. Input material: peripheral blood. In nucleotides, the CDR3 is TGTGCCAGTAGTATAGTAGCCCGGGGGGGCGACCCCGGGGAGCTGTTTTTT. It is translated as CASSIVARGGDPGELFF.